The 26 T cell receptor beta chains listed next were all sequenced from one sample in a study of identical twins. TCRdb passed the 5' RACE reads through MiXCR, listing each CDR3 protein once. This table holds 450,000 or so distinct CDR3 sequences, 20% to 25% found once. This sample also appeared in a second study, on T cells expressing NK-cell markers.

Sequenced sample: CD4+ T cells sorted from blood. Receptors were obtained from a woman younger than 30 in good health.

The chain uses TRBV5-6 and TRBJ2-4, with D unclear. Per the germline V gene, CDR1 is SGHDT and CDR2 is YYEEEE. The CDR3 spans 15 residues. Between the trimmed V and J ends, which lost 3 bases and 0 bases, there was a span of 10 bases. The CDR3 sequence: CASSSGRLAKNIQYF. The CDR3 bases are TGTGCCAGCAGCTCTGGACGGCTAGCCAAAAACATTCAGTACTTC.

The chain employs TRBV6-2 or TRBV6-3 and TRBJ2-1, with 11 positions matching TRBD2. The CDR3 totals 15 residues. J was trimmed by 6 bases and V by 5 bases; bases with no gene match: 6. CDR1 is MNHEY and CDR2 is SVGEGT in the germline V gene. CDR3 coding DNA: TGTGCCAGCAGTCAAACTAGCGGGAGAATCAATGAGCAGTTCTTC. Its protein is CASSQTSGRINEQFF.

This chain links TRBV20-1 with TRBJ2-7; weak D call: TRBD1 (6 bases). The CDR3 is 13 residues long. CDR1 is DFQATT and CDR2 is SNEGSKA in the germline V gene (reference sequence). V gave up 6 bases and J gave up 0 bases, with 12 bases separating them. This CDR3 reads CSATRTASYEQYF. CDR3 nucleotide sequence: TGCAGTGCCACGAGGACAGCCTCCTACGAGCAGTACTTC.

The chain recombines TRBV20-1 with TRBJ2-1; 14 nucleotides agree with TRBD2. With V trimmed by 6 bases and J by 5 bases, 6 bases remained unmatched. The CDR3 consists of 15 residues. Germline CDR1 is DFQATT and CDR2 is SNEGSKA (reference sequence). The CDR3 region is CSAETSGRGHNEQFF. CDR3 DNA sequence: TGCAGTGCCGAGACTAGCGGGAGGGGCCACAATGAGCAGTTCTTC.

The chain couples TRBV12-3 or TRBV12-4 to TRBJ2-4; D is perhaps TRBD1 or TRBD2 (5 bases each). Trimming removed 3 bases at V and 7 bases at J, with 13 bases between. This CDR3 has 14 amino acids. In DNA form, the CDR3 reads TGTGCCAGCAGTTTTGGGGGATCGGTTAACATTCAGTACTTC. As protein: CASSFGGSVNIQYF.

This clonotype came up a few times. The chain is built from TRBV30 and TRBJ2-1; D might be TRBD1 (6 bases). Germline loops: CDR1 GTSNPN, CDR2 SVGIG (reference sequence). V lost 2 bases to trimming and J lost 3 bases, with 14 bases between them. The CDR3 totals 15 residues. CDR3 nucleotides: TGTGCCTGGAGTCCGATCGACAGGTACTACAATGAGCAGTTCTTC. Encoded protein: CAWSPIDRYYNEQFF.

This clonotype was seen a handful of times. V gene TRBV10-3 combines with J gene TRBJ1-5; TRBD1 agrees at 7 bases. V shed 6 bases, J shed 6 bases, and the junction held 5 bases outside the gene matches. The CDR3 sequence is 13 residues long. Per germline, CDR1 ENHRY and CDR2 SYGVKD. In DNA form, the CDR3 reads TGTGCCATCAGCGCACAGGGGAGTCAGCCCCAGCATTTT. This gives the protein CAISAQGSQPQHF.

The chain has TRBV7-6 and TRBJ2-5; TRBD1 agrees at 7 bases. This CDR3 is 15 amino acids long. Germline V gene sequence: CDR1 SGHVS, CDR2 FNYEAQ. The ends lost 5 bases at V and 3 bases at J; junction bases unmatched: 9. CDR3 loop: CASSLVGQGEETQYF. The CDR3 nucleotides read TGTGCCAGCAGCCTAGTCGGGCAGGGGGAAGAGACCCAGTACTTC.

The chain couples TRBV27 to TRBJ1-5; no reliable D call. With 4 bases removed from V and 5 bases from J, the gap between germline ends came to 9 bases. CDR1 is MNHEY, CDR2 SMNVEV, per germline (reference sequence). This CDR3 contains 13 residues. In nucleotides, the CDR3 is TGTGCCAGCAGTTGGCGAAAGGATCAGCCCCAGCATTTT. Translated: CASSWRKDQPQHF.

This clonotype appeared a few times. This rearrangement joins TRBV15 to TRBJ1-3; D unclear. This CDR3 is 13 amino acids long. Germline CDR1 and CDR2: LNHNV and YYDKDF (reference sequence). V lost 1 base and J 3 bases, leaving 4 bases between the germline ends. The CDR3 protein is CATSRVVGNTIYF. The CDR3, as DNA: TGTGCCACCAGCAGAGTGGTTGGAAACACCATATATTTT. The full variable domain, rest sourced from reference TRBV15 and TRBJ1-3, is DAMVIQNPRYQVTQFGKPVTLSCSQTLNHNVMYWYQQKSSQAPKLLFHYYDKDFNNEADTPDNFQSRRPNTSFCFLDIRSPGLGDTAMYLCATSRVVGNTIYFGEGSWLTVV.

The rearrangement links TRBV11-2 to TRBJ2-3; 10 nucleotides match TRBD2. V shed 3 bases, J shed 6 bases, and the junction held 12 bases outside the gene matches. CDR1 is SGHAT and CDR2 is FQNNGV in the germline V gene. The CDR3 extends over 17 amino acids. CDR3 sequence (DNA): TGTGCCAGCAGCTTCGATTACGCAGCGGGAGGGGAGGATACGCAGTATTTT. It translates to CASSFDYAAGGEDTQYF.

This chain joins TRBV20-1 and TRBJ2-3; 14 bases are a match to TRBD2. CDR3 length: 16 amino acids. Germline lookup yields CDR1 DFQATT and CDR2 SNEGSKA (reference sequence). Trimming took 3 bases from V and 5 from J; bases not matched to a gene: 7. In DNA form, the CDR3 reads TGCAGTGCTAGCGGACTAGCGGGGGGCCTCAGAGATACGCAGTATTTT. The encoded protein is CSASGLAGGLRDTQYF.

The chain combines TRBV4-2 with TRBJ2-3, with TRBD2 identical over 8 bases. The CDR3 extends over 17 amino acids. V was pared by 4 bases and J by 0 bases, with 9 bases of the junction left unmatched. CDR1 and CDR2 from the germline V gene are LGHNA and YNFKEQ. Here the CDR3 reads CASSRGSGGPSTDTQYF. In DNA form, the CDR3 reads TGTGCCAGCAGCCGGGGATCGGGGGGGCCAAGCACAGATACGCAGTATTTT.

This clonotype was counted only a few times. The chain couples TRBV27 to TRBJ2-7; weak D call: TRBD1 (5 bases). The CDR3 contains 15 residues. V lost 3 bases to trimming and J lost 2 bases, with 14 bases between them. Germline V gene lookup returns CDR1 MNHEY and CDR2 SMNVEV (reference sequence). The CDR3 nucleotides are TGTGCCAGCAGTTTCAAGTTGTCAGGGACCTACGAGCAGTACTTC. Its protein is CASSFKLSGTYEQYF.

This chain uses TRBV20-1 with TRBJ2-3; D uncertain. Germline-derived CDR1 and CDR2 are DFQATT and SNEGSKA (reference sequence). The CDR3 has 16 amino acids. Trimming left V 6 bases short and J 7 bases short, with 26 bases between. CDR3 bases: TGCAGTGCCACCCCTGGGGAAGCGACCCGGCGGCATACGCAGTATTTT. Translation gives CSATPGEATRRHTQYF.

V is TRBV3-1 and J is TRBJ2-2, with 13 bases matching TRBD2. Trimming cost V 1 base and J 3 bases; bases outside gene matches: 8. The CDR3 runs to 19 residues. Germline V gives CDR1 LGHDT, CDR2 YNNKEL (reference sequence). CDR3: CASSQGARTSGRHTGELFF. The CDR3 nucleotides read TGTGCCAGCAGCCAAGGGGCTCGGACTAGCGGGAGACACACCGGGGAGCTGTTTTTT.

V is TRBV6-5 and J is TRBJ1-2; D unresolved. Germline V gene data show CDR1 as MNHEY and CDR2 as SVGAGI. This CDR3 is 13 amino acids long. V lost 0 bases, J lost 5 bases, and 7 bases lay in between. The CDR3 protein is CASSYSISYGYTF. In DNA, the CDR3 is TGTGCCAGCAGTTACTCCATTTCATATGGCTACACCTTC.

This clonotype was counted only a few times. V and J are TRBV12-3 or TRBV12-4 and TRBJ2-7, with 8 bases identical to TRBD1. The CDR3 is 14 residues long. Unmatched junction bases numbered 8, after V lost 6 bases and J lost 4 bases. The CDR3 region is CASSPPGGGYEQYF. The CDR3 DNA reads as TGTGCCAGCAGCCCACCAGGGGGCGGGTACGAGCAGTACTTC.

The chain links TRBV20-1 to TRBJ2-6, with D perhaps TRBD1 (5 bases). This CDR3 is 14 amino acids long. Per the germline V gene, CDR1 is DFQATT and CDR2 is SNEGSKA (reference sequence). Trimming took off 4 bases at V and 2 bases at J, with 9 bases between the two ends. This CDR3 is CSAIQGTGANVLTF. The CDR3, as DNA: TGCAGTGCTATTCAGGGAACTGGGGCCAACGTCCTGACTTTC.

This clonotype was observed once. The J gene is TRBJ2-2, the V gene TRBV18; TRBD2 aligns across 10 bases. J lost 3 bases, V lost 2 bases, and 9 bases had no gene match. The CDR3 is made up of 18 amino acids. Germline assignment: CDR1 KGHSH and CDR2 LQKENI. The CDR3 sequence is CASSPSLAGVSDTGELFF. The CDR3, as DNA: TGTGCCAGCTCACCAAGCCTAGCGGGAGTTTCGGACACCGGGGAGCTGTTTTTT. The whole variable domain, remainder taken from reference TRBV18 and TRBJ2-2, is NAGVMQNPRHLVRRRGQEARLRCSPMKGHSHVYWYRQLPEEGLKFMVYLQKENIIDESGMPKERFSAEFPKEGPSILRIQQVVRGDSAAYFCASSPSLAGVSDTGELFFGEGSRLTVL.

The J gene is TRBJ2-2, the V gene TRBV3-1; D is uncertain. V was pared by 0 bases and J by 3 bases, with 5 bases between. Germline assignment: CDR1 LGHDT and CDR2 YNNKEL (reference sequence). This CDR3 has 14 amino acids. The CDR3 reads CASSQEPYTGELFF. As DNA, the CDR3 is TGTGCCAGCAGCCAAGAACCCTACACCGGGGAGCTGTTTTTT. The full variable domain, in which reference TRBV3-1 and TRBJ2-2 provide the parts outside the CDR3, is DTAVSQTPKYLVTQMGNDKSIKCEQNLGHDTMYWYKQDSKKFLKIMFSYNNKELIINETVPNRFSPKSPDKAHLNLHINSLELGDSAVYFCASSQEPYTGELFFGEGSRLTVL.

V and J are TRBV6-5 and TRBJ2-1; D perhaps matches TRBD2 (6 bases). The CDR3 spans 15 residues. Trimming removed 5 bases from V and 4 bases from J, with 15 bases in between. In germline, CDR1 is MNHEY, CDR2 SVGAGI. CDR3 loop: CASSRSGVGYNEQFF. CDR3 in DNA: TGTGCCAGCAGTCGCTCGGGGGTTGGTTACAATGAGCAGTTCTTC.

This clonotype has just a few counts. The genes are TRBV10-3 and TRBJ2-3; D possibly corresponds to TRBD2 (7 bases). Germline CDR1 and CDR2: ENHRY and SYGVKD. This CDR3 region has 14 residues. Trimming cost V 6 bases and J 4 bases, with 14 bases left between them. CDR3 DNA: TGTGCCATCAGGATTTCGGGGGGCGCAGATACGCAGTATTTT. Its translation is CAIRISGGADTQYF.

This chain links TRBV15 with TRBJ2-7, with D unresolved. Per the germline V gene, CDR1 is LNHNV and CDR2 is YYDKDF (reference sequence). With 5 bases removed from V and 2 bases from J, the gap between germline ends came to 13 bases. The CDR3 loop spans 14 amino acids. The CDR3 protein is CATSRRPGPYEQYF. The CDR3 region has the DNA TGTGCCACCAGCCGAAGACCCGGGCCCTACGAGCAGTACTTC.

The V and J genes are TRBV10-3 and TRBJ2-5; 14 bases agree with TRBD2. V was pared by 5 bases and J by 5 bases, with 7 bases of the junction left unmatched. CDR1 is ENHRY and CDR2 is SYGVKD in the germline V gene. This CDR3 comprises 16 residues. This chain's CDR3 is CAISLTSGRATETQYF. The CDR3 coding sequence is TGTGCCATCAGTTTGACTAGCGGGAGGGCCACGGAGACCCAGTACTTC.

J is TRBJ2-2 and V is TRBV24-1; D is unresolved. This CDR3 is built from 13 residues. In germline, CDR1 is KGHDR, CDR2 SFDVKD. Deletions cut 9 bases from V and 0 bases from J, with 7 bases between. The CDR3 region has the DNA TGTGCCACCGAGGAGACGAACACCGGGGAGCTGTTTTTT. Amino acid sequence: CATEETNTGELFF.